The clone carrying this TCR beta chain was detected only once. The study assigned cohorts using participant-reported clinical history. This sample was included in a study of blood T cell repertoires in COVID-19. Study-wide context: Acute and convalescent COVID-19 specimens originated in the United States, Italy and Spain.

J lost 2 bases, V lost 6 bases, and 9 bases had no gene match. This CDR3 is built from 16 residues. Germline CDR1 is SEHNR and CDR2 is FQNEAQ (reference sequence). In the study's own analysis: Estimated nucleated cell counts came from reference gene primer amplification. Generated by immunoSEQ multiplex PCR, the TCRdb table keeps only in-frame clones and is missing some. The DNA gave D and trimming, while V, J and clone size come from that table. The table lists approximately 160,000 clones, roughly 80% of them singletons, with 4% to 4.5% in the top ten. The chain recombines TRBV7-9 with TRBJ1-4; TRBD1 agrees at 7 bases. The receptor was derived from a woman aged 45 to 65 who had recovered from COVID-19. Sequencing used PBMCs or T cells enriched from blood (not recorded which). The CDR3 region has the DNA TGTGCCAGCAGGGGCCCCTCAGGGGGGACTAATGAAAAACTGTTTTTT. Translation gives CASRGPSGGTNEKLFF.